This record looks at one T cell receptor beta chain sequence and its context. This sample is drawn from a study of blood T cell repertoires in COVID-19. Study summary: Samples came from the United States, Italy and Spain, spanning acute and convalescent COVID-19. In each case, the material was cDNA or gDNA derived from T cells, B-cell-depleted T cells, or PBMCs.

Authors' methods: Reference gene primer amplification yielded estimated nucleated cell counts. Using immunoSEQ multiplex PCR, the repertoire was profiled, and TCRdb retains in-frame clones only, with some absent. Clonal size and the V and J genes are those of that table, whereas D and trimming came from the DNA. This repertoire shows about 270,000 clones, around 80% found once; its top ten account for 5.7%. The TCR sequence derives from an elderly man with acute or convalescent COVID-19. The sample consisted of peripheral blood.

This CDR3 is CASSLTSRPETQYF. The CDR3 nucleotides read TGTGCCAGCAGTTTAACGAGCAGGCCGGAGACCCAGTACTTC. This sequence joins TRBV27 and TRBJ2-5; D is ambiguous. Trimming took off 2 bases at V and 5 bases at J, with 12 bases between the two ends. CDR1 MNHEY and CDR2 SMNVEV come from the germline V gene (reference sequence). The CDR3 has 14 residues.